The rows below give T cell receptor beta chains drawn from one sample of a study of T cell responses to AZD1222 COVID-19 vaccine. Some clones are missing from TCRdb's copy, which holds only in-frame ones; the method was immunoSEQ multiplex PCR. The sample has fewer than 150,000 clones, around nine tenths seen once. The input for sequencing was peripheral blood, taken on day 0 of AZD1222 vaccination. Receptors originate from an adult in good health. Both conserved end residues are part of each CDR3. D genes are given only for firm matches. For some rows the clone size is stated as once, few or many, or as a class when expanded; others skip it.

>TRBD2|TRBV6-5|TRBJ2-1|.
TGTGCCAGCAGTTACCACAGCGGGGACTACAATGAGCAGTTCTTC
CASSYHSGDYNEQFF
>.|TRBV19|TRBJ2-2|.
TGTGCCAGTGGACCAGGGTACGGGGAGCTGTTTTTT
CASGPGYGELFF
>.|TRBV7-3|TRBJ2-5|.
TGTGCCAGCAGCCCTCTCGGGGGGCCGGAGGGGACCCAGTACTTC
CASSPLGGPEGTQYF
>.|TRBV24-1|TRBJ1-2|.
TGTGCCACCAGTGATTCCACGGGTGGCTACACCTTC
CATSDSTGGYTF
>TRBD1|TRBV19|TRBJ1-6|.
TGTGCCAGTAGGGCAACAGGGGGTGGTTCACCCCTCCACTTT
CASRATGGGSPLHF
>.|TRBV6-2/TRBV6-3|TRBJ2-3|.
TGTGCCAGCAGTTACAGGGCAGATACGCAGTATTTT
CASSYRADTQYF
>TRBD1|TRBV5-6|TRBJ1-5|few
TGTGCCAGCAGCTTGTTTGACAGGGATGGCAATCAGCCCCAGCATTTT
CASSLFDRDGNQPQHF
>TRBD1|TRBV9|TRBJ2-7|once
TGTGCCAGCAGCGGAGGGACAGGGCCCTACGAGCAGTACTTC
CASSGGTGPYEQYF
>TRBD1|TRBV5-6|TRBJ1-2|.
TGTGCCAGCATGACAGGGGGCGAAGGTGGCTACACCTTC
CASMTGGEGGYTF
>.|TRBV7-9|TRBJ1-2|.
TGTGCCAGCAGCTTAGGTCAGGGGCCCTATGGCTACACCTTC
CASSLGQGPYGYTF
>.|TRBV6-1|TRBJ2-5|.
TGTGCCAGCAGTGAAAAGGATTGGGCCAGGTCCTACCAAGAGACCCAGTACTTC
CASSEKDWARSYQETQYF
>.|TRBV5-6|TRBJ1-1|.
TGTGCCAGCAGCTTGGCACTCGATGAAGCTTTCTTT
CASSLALDEAFF